This T cell receptor beta chain derives from a study of STAT5B mutations in CD4+ large granular lymphocyte leukemia. General study findings and limits: Without putative leukemic clones, patient CD4-sorted repertoires remained more clonal than healthy CD4+ repertoires. Approximately 25% of private leukemic clonotypes occurred rarely in other patients' non-leukemic repertoires. 8/27 top patient clones versus 2/35 control clones were TRBV06-family.

With respect to this clone: The antigen is unknown.

The CDR3 extends over 13 amino acids. Unmatched junction bases numbered 1, after V lost 6 bases and J lost 3 bases. Germline CDR1 and CDR2: GTSNPN and SVGIG (reference sequence). In the authors' methods: The detection floor for productive clonotype frequency was 2.59 x 10-5. Some clones are missing from TCRdb's copy, which holds only in-frame ones; the method was immunoSEQ multiplex PCR. V, J and clone size were drawn from that table, and D and trimming were deduced from the DNA. This sample has nearly 35,000 clones, with more than 65% found just once. Input material: CD4+ T cells from blood buffy coats. This clonotype originated in a human donor in good health. V and J are TRBV30 and TRBJ2-5, with 13 bases matching TRBD2. The CDR3 region is CACGLAGEETQYF. The CDR3 DNA follows: TGTGCCTGCGGACTAGCGGGAGAAGAGACCCAGTACTTC.